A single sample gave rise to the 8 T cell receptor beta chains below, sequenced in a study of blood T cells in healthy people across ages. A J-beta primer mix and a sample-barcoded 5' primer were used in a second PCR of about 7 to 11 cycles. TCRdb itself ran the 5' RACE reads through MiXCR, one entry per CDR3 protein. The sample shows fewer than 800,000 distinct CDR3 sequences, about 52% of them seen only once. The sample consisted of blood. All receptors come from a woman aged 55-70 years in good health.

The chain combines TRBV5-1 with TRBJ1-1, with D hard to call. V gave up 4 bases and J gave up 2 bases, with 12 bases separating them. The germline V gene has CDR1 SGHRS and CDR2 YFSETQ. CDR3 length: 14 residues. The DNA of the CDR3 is TGCGCCAGCAGCCTTACAGTGCCTAACACTGAAGCTTTCTTT. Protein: CASSLTVPNTEAFF. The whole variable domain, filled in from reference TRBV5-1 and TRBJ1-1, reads KAGVTQTPRYLIKTRGQQVTLSCSPISGHRSVSWYQQTPGQGLQFLFEYFSETQRNKGNFPGRFSGRQFSNSRSEMNVSTLELGDSALYLCASSLTVPNTEAFFGQGTRLTVV.

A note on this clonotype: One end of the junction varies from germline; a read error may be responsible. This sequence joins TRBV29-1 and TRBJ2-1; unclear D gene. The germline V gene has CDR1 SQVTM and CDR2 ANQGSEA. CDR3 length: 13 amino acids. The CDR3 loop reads CRVAPGSSYEQFF. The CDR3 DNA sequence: TGCAGAGTTGCGCCGGGCTCGAGCTACGAGCAGTTCTTC.

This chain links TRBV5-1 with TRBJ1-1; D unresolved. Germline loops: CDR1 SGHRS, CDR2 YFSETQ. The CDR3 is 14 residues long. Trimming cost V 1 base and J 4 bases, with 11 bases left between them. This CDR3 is CASSLSGFGTEAFF. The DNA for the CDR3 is TGCGCCAGCAGCTTGTCTGGATTCGGCACTGAAGCTTTCTTT.

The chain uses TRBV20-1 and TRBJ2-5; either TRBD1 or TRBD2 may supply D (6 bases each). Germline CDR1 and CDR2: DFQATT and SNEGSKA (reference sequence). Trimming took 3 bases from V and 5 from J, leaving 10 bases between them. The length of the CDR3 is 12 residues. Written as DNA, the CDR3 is TGCAGTGCTAGCATAGGGGGGGAGACCCAGTACTTC. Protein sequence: CSASIGGETQYF.

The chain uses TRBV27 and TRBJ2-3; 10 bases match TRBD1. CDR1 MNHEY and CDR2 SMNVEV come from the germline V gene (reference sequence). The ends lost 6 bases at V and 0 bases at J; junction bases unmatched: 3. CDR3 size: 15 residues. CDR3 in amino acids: CASRRDRGSTDTQYF. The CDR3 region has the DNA TGTGCCAGCAGACGGGACAGGGGTAGCACAGATACGCAGTATTTT.

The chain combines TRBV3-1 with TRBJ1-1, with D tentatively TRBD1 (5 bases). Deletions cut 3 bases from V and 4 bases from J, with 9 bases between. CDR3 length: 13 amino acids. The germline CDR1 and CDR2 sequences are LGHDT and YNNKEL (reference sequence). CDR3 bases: TGTGCCAGCAGCCAGTTGGGGGGCACTGAAGCTTTCTTT. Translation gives CASSQLGGTEAFF.

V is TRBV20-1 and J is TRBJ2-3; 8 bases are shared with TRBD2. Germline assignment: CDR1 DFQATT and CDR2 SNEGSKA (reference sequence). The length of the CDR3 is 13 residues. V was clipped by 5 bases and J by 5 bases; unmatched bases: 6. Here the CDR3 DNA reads TGCAGTGCTTTCGGGAGGGCCTTAGATACGCAGTATTTT. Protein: CSAFGRALDTQYF.

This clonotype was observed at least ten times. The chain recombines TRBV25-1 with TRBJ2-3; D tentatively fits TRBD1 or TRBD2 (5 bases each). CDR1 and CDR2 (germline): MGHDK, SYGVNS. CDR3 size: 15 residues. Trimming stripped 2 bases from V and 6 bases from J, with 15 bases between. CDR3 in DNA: TGTGCCAGCAGTGAAAGTCGTCGAGGGGCCGATACGCAGTATTTT. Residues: CASSESRRGADTQYF.